This passage covers 11 T cell receptor beta chains from one sample sequenced in a study of blood T cell repertoires in COVID-19. Using immunoSEQ multiplex PCR, the repertoire was profiled, and TCRdb retains in-frame clones only, with some absent. The profile shows about 230,000 clones, less than 85% of them singletons. Material: peripheral blood. Receptors originate from a woman in her sixties or seventies with active or convalescent COVID-19.

This clone was observed a handful of times. The rearrangement uses TRBV29-1 and TRBJ2-2; D possibly corresponds to TRBD1 (6 bases). V lost 4 bases and J lost 3, with 12 bases in between. The CDR3 spans 14 residues. Germline V gene sequence: CDR1 SQVTM, CDR2 ANQGSEA. CDR3 DNA sequence: TGCAGCGTTGCTGACGACAGGTACACCGGGGAGCTGTTTTTT. Its translation: CSVADDRYTGELFF.

The chain joins TRBV5-4 to TRBJ2-3; no clear D gene. This CDR3 region has 12 residues. With 3 bases removed from V and 2 bases from J, the gap between germline ends came to 4 bases. Germline V gene sequence: CDR1 SGHNT, CDR2 YYREEE (reference sequence). The chain's CDR3 is CASSSDTDTQYF. The DNA for the CDR3 is TGTGCCAGCAGCTCAGACACAGATACGCAGTATTTT.

This chain connects TRBV7-9 to TRBJ1-1; 9 bases align to TRBD1. Germline trimming cut 5 bases from V and 4 bases from J; bases unmatched to any gene: 5. The length of the CDR3 is 14 residues. The germline gives CDR1 SEHNR, CDR2 FQNEAQ (reference sequence). The CDR3 region has the DNA TGTGCCAGCAGCACACAGGGGGCAGCCACTGAAGCTTTCTTT. Translated: CASSTQGAATEAFF.

The rearrangement uses TRBV9 and TRBJ2-2; 7 bases agree with TRBD2. Germline-derived CDR1 and CDR2 are SGDLS and YYNGEE. The length of the CDR3 is 14 residues. V was clipped by 4 bases and J by 7 bases; unmatched bases: 7. The CDR3 sequence: CASSYGPGGGELFF. The CDR3 bases are TGTGCCAGCAGCTACGGTCCGGGGGGCGGGGAGCTGTTTTTT.

The chain recombines TRBV5-1 with TRBJ2-5, with D unresolved. V lost 0 bases, J lost 5 bases, and 8 bases lay in between. CDR1 and CDR2 (germline): SGHRS, YFSETQ. CDR3 length equals 13 residues. The DNA of the CDR3 is TGCGCCAGCAGCTTGGGTAGCCGTGAGACCCAGTACTTC. Residues: CASSLGSRETQYF.

This chain joins TRBV12-3 or TRBV12-4 and TRBJ1-1; D perhaps matches TRBD1 (5 bases). The CDR3 is 13 residues long. V was clipped by 10 bases and J by 4 bases, with 16 bases between them. CDR3 in DNA: TGTGCCACCCATAGGGGCGGTGGCACTGAAGCTTTCTTT. Amino acid sequence: CATHRGGGTEAFF.

The chain couples TRBV19 to TRBJ1-2; D possibly corresponds to TRBD1 (5 bases). The V end was cut by 3 bases, the J end by 5 bases, with 16 bases between. The length of the CDR3 is 15 residues. CDR1 LNHDA and CDR2 SQIVND come from the germline V gene (reference sequence). This CDR3 is CASSMRDLHIYGYTF. The CDR3 region has the DNA TGTGCCAGTAGTATGAGGGACTTACATATTTATGGCTACACCTTC.

The chain combines TRBV5-1 with TRBJ2-5; perhaps TRBD1 as D (6 bases). The germline gives CDR1 SGHRS, CDR2 YFSETQ. This CDR3 region has 14 residues. V was pared by 4 bases and J by 4 bases, with 14 bases between. CDR3 bases: TGCGCCAGCAGCGCATTACAGGGATCAGAGACCCAGTACTTC. Translation: CASSALQGSETQYF.

There are a few counts of this clone. This chain links TRBV4-3 with TRBJ2-5; no reliable D call. The CDR3 sequence is 14 residues long. Germline lookup yields CDR1 LGHNA and CDR2 YSLEER. The V gene lost 3 bases and the J gene lost 0 bases, with 8 bases spanning the gap. CDR3 residues: CASSHEAYQETQYF. DNA of the CDR3: TGCGCCAGCAGCCACGAGGCCTACCAAGAGACCCAGTACTTC.

V and J are TRBV19 and TRBJ1-1; D remains ambiguous. Germline values: CDR1 LNHDA, CDR2 SQIVND (reference sequence). V lost 5 bases, J lost 0 bases, and 7 bases lay in between. The CDR3 consists of 13 residues. CDR3 loop: CASSYQVNTEAFF. The CDR3, as DNA: TGTGCCAGTAGTTACCAGGTGAACACTGAAGCTTTCTTT.

This clone was picked up one time. The CDR3: CASSRGTSGSYNEQFF. CDR3 bases: TGTGCCAGTAGTAGAGGGACTAGCGGATCCTACAATGAGCAGTTCTTC. This sequence joins TRBV19 and TRBJ2-1; 11 bases are a match to TRBD2. The CDR3 has 16 amino acids. The trim removed 4 bases at V and 1 base at J, leaving 3 bases unmatched. Per the germline V gene, CDR1 is LNHDA and CDR2 is SQIVND (reference sequence).